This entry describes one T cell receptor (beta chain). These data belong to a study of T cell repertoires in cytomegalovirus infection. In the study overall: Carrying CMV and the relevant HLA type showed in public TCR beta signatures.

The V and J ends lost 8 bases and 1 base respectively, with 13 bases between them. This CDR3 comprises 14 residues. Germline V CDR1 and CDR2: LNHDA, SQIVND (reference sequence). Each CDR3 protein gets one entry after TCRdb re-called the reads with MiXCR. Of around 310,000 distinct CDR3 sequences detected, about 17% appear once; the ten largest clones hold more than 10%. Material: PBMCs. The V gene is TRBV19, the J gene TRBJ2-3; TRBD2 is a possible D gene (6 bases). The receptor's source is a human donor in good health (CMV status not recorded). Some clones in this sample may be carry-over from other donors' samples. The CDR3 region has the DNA TGTGCCAGTCGCCGGGGGTCAGGCACAGATACGCAGTATTTT. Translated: CASRRGSGTDTQYF.